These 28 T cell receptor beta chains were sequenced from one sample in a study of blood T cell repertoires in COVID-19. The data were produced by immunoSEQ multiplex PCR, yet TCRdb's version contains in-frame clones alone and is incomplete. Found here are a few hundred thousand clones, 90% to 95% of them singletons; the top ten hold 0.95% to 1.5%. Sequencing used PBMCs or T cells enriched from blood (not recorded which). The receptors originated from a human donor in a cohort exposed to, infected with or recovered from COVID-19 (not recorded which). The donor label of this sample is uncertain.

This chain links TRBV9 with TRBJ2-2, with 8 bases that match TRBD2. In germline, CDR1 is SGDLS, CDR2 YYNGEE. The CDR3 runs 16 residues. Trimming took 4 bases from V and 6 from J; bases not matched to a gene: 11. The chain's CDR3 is CASSSRGGPPPGELFF. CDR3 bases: TGTGCCAGCAGCTCCCGGGGGGGCCCTCCACCCGGGGAGCTGTTTTTT.

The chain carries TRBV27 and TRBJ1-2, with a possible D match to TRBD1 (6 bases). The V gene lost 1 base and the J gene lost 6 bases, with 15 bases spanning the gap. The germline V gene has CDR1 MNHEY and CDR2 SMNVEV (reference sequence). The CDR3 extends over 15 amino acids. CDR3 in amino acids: CASSLLVGGGNGYTF. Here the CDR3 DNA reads TGTGCCAGCAGTTTATTAGTGGGCGGGGGCAATGGCTACACCTTC.

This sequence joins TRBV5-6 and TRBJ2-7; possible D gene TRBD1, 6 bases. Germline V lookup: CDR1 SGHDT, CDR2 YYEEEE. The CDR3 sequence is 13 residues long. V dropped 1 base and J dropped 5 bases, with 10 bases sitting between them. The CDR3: CASSLSGVDEQYF. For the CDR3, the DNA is TGTGCCAGCAGCTTGTCAGGGGTGGACGAGCAGTACTTC.

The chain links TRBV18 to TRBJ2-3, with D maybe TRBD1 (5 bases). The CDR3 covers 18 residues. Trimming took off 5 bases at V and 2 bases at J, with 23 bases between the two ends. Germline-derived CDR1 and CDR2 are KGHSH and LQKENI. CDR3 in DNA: TGTGCCAGCTCAGCACTAAGTCTTACACAGGCCCCCACAGATACGCAGTATTTT. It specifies CASSALSLTQAPTDTQYF. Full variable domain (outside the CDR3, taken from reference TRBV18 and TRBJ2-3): NAGVMQNPRHLVRRRGQEARLRCSPMKGHSHVYWYRQLPEEGLKFMVYLQKENIIDESGMPKERFSAEFPKEGPSILRIQQVVRGDSAAYFCASSALSLTQAPTDTQYFGPGTRLTVL.

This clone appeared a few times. The CDR3 loop is CASSLKPGGLTNEKLFF. The CDR3 DNA reads TGTGCCAGCAGCCTAAAGCCAGGGGGCTTAACTAATGAAAAACTGTTTTTT. This rearrangement joins TRBV11-2 to TRBJ1-4; TRBD1 aligns across 8 bases. V lost 5 bases to trimming and J lost 1 base; unmatched junction nucleotides: 9. CDR3 size: 17 residues. Per the germline V gene, CDR1 is SGHAT and CDR2 is FQNNGV.

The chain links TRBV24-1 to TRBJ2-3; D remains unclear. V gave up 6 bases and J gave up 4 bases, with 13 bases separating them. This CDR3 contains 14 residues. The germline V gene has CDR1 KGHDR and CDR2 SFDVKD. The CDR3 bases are TGTGCCACCAGTTCCTACGATGATTCAGATACGCAGTATTTT. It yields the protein CATSSYDDSDTQYF.

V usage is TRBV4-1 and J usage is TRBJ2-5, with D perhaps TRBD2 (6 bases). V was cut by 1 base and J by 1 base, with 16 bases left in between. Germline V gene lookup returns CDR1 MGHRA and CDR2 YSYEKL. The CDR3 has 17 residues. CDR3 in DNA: TGCGCCAGCAGCCAAGCTTCGATCCGGGGGTCCCAAGAGACCCAGTACTTC. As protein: CASSQASIRGSQETQYF.

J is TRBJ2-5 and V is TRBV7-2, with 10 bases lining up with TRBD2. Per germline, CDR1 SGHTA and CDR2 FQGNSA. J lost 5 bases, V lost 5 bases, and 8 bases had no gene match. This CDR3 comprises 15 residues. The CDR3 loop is CASSMKAGGTETQYF. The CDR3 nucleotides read TGTGCCAGCAGCATGAAAGCGGGGGGGACTGAGACCCAGTACTTC.

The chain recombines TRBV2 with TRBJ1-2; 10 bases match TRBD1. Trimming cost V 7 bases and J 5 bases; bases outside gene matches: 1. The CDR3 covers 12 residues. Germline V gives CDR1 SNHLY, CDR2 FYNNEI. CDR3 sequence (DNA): TGTGCCAGCACGGGACAGGGGTATGGCTACACCTTC. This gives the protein CASTGQGYGYTF.

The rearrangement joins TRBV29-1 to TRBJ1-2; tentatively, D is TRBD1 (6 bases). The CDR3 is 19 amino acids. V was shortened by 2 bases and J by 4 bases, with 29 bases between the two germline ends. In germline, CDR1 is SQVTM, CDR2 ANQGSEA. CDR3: CSVESLREQGGFYTYGYTF. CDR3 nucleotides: TGCAGCGTTGAATCATTAAGGGAACAGGGTGGTTTCTACACCTATGGCTACACCTTC.

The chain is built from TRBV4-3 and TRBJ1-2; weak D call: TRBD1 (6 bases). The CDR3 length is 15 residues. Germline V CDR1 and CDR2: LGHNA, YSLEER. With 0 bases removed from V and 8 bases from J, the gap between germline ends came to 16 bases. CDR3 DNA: TGCGCCAGCAGCCAAGATTTTTCAGGGGCGCGCGGCTACACCTTC. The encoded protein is CASSQDFSGARGYTF.

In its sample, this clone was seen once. CDR3 in amino acids: CASSQGPAASTDTQYF. CDR3 nucleotide sequence: TGTGCCAGCAGCCAAGGGCCTGCGGCGAGCACAGATACGCAGTATTTT. The chain recombines TRBV3-1 (or the pseudogene TRBV3-2) with TRBJ2-3; no firm D call. Germline V gives CDR1 LGHDT, CDR2 YNNKEL (reference sequence). Trimming took 1 base from V and 0 from J, leaving 11 bases between them. The CDR3 totals 16 residues.

The CDR3 here is CASSKTGNENTIYF. For the CDR3, the DNA is TGTGCCTCCTCAAAGACAGGGAATGAAAACACCATATATTTT. The V and J genes are TRBV30 and TRBJ1-3; 7 bases line up with TRBD1. The CDR3 consists of 14 residues. With 7 bases clipped from V and 6 bases from J, the junction kept 12 bases outside the gene matches. Germline loops: CDR1 GTSNPN, CDR2 SVGIG (reference sequence).

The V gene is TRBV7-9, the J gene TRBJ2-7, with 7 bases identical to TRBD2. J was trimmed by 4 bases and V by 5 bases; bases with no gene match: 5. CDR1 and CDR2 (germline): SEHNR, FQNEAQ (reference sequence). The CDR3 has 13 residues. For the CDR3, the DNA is TGTGCCAGCAGCCTGGGACTATCATACGAGCAGTACTTC. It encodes CASSLGLSYEQYF.

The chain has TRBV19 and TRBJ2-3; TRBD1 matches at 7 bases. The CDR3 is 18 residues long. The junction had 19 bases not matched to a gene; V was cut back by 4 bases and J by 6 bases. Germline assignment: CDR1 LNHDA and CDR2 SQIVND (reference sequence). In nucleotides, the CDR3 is TGTGCCAGTAGTACAATAGCTGGGAACAGGGGCCTTAGGGATACGCAGTATTTT. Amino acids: CASSTIAGNRGLRDTQYF.

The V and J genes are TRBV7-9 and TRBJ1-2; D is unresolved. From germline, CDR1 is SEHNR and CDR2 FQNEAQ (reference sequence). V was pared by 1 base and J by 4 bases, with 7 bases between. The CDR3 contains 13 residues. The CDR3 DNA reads TGTGCCAGCAGCTTAGAGGCAGGCTATGGCTACACCTTC. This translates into CASSLEAGYGYTF.

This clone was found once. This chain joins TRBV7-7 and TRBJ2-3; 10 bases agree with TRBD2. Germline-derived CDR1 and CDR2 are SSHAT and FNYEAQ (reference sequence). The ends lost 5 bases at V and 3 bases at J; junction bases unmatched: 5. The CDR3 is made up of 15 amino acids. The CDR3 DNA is TGTGCCAGCAGCCCGAGCGGGGGGGCTACAGATACGCAGTATTTT. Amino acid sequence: CASSPSGGATDTQYF.

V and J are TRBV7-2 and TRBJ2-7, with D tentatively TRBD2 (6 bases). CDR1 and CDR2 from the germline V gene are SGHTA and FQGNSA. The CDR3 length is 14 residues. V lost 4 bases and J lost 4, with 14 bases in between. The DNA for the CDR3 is TGTGCCAGCAGCTCTCCCGGGGGACCTTACGAGCAGTACTTC. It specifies CASSSPGGPYEQYF.

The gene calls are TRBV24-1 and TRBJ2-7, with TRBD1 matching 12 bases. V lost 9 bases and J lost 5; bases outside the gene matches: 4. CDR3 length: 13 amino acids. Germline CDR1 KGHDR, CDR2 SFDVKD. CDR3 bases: TGTGCCACCCAGGGACAGGGGGCCCACGAGCAGTACTTC. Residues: CATQGQGAHEQYF.

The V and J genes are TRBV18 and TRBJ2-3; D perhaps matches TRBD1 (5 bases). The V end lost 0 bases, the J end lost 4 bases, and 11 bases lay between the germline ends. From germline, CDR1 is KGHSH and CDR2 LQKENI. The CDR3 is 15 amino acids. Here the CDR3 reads CASSPPAGSADTQYF. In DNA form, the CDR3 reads TGTGCCAGCTCACCACCGGCAGGGTCGGCAGATACGCAGTATTTT.

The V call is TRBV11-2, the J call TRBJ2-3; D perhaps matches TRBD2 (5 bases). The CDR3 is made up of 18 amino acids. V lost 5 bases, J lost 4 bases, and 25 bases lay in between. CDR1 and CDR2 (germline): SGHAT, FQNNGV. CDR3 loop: CASSLLPLSENYPDTQYF. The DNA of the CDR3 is TGTGCCAGCAGCCTCCTACCCCTTAGCGAGAACTACCCAGATACGCAGTATTTT. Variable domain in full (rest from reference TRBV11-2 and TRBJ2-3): EAGVAQSPRYKIIEKRQSVAFWCNPISGHATLYWYQQILGQGPKLLIQFQNNGVVDDSQLPKDRFSAERLKGVDSTLKIQPAKLEDSAVYLCASSLLPLSENYPDTQYFGPGTRLTVL.

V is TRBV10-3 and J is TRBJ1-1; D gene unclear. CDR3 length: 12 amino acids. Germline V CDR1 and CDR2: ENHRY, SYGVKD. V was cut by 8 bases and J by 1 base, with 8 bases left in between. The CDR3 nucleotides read TGTGCCATCGAGGGAGAGAACACTGAAGCTTTCTTT. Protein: CAIEGENTEAFF.

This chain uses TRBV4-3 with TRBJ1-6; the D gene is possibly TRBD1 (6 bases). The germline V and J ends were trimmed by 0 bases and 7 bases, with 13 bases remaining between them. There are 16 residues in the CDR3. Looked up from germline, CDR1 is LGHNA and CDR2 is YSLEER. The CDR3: CASSQDWSGENSPLHF. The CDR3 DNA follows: TGCGCCAGCAGCCAAGATTGGTCAGGGGAAAATTCACCCCTCCACTTT.

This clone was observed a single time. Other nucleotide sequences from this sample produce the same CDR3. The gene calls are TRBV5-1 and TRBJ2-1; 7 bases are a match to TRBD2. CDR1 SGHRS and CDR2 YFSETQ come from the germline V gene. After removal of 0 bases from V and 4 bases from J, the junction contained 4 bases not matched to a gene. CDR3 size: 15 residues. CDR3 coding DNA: TGCGCCAGCAGCTTGGCTGGGGGGGGGTACAATGAGCAGTTCTTC. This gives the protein CASSLAGGGYNEQFF.

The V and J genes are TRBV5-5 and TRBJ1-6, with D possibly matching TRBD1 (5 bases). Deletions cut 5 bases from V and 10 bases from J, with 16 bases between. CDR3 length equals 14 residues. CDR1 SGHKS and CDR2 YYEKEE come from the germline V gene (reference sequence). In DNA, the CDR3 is TGTGCCAGCAGGGGCCCAGGGATTGAATCACCCCTCCACTTT. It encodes CASRGPGIESPLHF.

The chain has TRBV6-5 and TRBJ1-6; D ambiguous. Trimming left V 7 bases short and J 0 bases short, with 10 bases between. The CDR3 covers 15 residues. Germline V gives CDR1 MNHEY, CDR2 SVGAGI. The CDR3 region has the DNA TGTGCCAGCACCGACAAAAGCTCCTATAATTCACCCCTCCACTTT. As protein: CASTDKSSYNSPLHF.

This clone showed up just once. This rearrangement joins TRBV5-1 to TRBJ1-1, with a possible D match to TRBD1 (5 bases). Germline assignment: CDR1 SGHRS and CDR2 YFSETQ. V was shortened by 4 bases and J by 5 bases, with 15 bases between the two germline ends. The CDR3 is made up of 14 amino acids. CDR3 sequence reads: CASSPAGVGTEAFF. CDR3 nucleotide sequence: TGCGCCAGCAGCCCCGCGGGGGTAGGGACTGAAGCTTTCTTT.

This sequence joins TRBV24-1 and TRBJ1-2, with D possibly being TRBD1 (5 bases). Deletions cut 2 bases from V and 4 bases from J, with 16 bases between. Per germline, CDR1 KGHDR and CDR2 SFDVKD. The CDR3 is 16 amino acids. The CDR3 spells CATSDSQWGVPYGYTF. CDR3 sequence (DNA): TGTGCCACCAGTGATTCTCAGTGGGGGGTCCCCTATGGCTACACCTTC.